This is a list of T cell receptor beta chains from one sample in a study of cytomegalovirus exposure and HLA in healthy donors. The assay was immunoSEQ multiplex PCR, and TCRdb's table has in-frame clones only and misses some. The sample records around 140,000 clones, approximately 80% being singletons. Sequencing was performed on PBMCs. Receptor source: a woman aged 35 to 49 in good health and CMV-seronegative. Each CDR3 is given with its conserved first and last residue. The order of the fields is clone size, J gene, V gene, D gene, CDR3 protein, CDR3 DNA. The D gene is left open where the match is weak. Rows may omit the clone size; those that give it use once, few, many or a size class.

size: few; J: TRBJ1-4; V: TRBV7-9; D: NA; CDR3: CASSPGTPGDEKLFF; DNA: TGTGCCAGCAGCCCCGGGACTCCCGGGGATGAAAAACTGTTTTTT
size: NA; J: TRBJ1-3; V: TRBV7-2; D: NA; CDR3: CASSAGGSGNTIYF; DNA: TGTGCCAGCAGCGCCGGGGGCTCTGGAAACACCATATATTTT
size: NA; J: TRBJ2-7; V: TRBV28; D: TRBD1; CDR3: CASSLGLTGIRSYEQYF; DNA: TGTGCCAGCAGTTTGGGTTTGACAGGGATCAGGAGCTACGAGCAGTACTTC
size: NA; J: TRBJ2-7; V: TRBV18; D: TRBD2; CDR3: CASSPTAGATYELYF; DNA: TGTGCCAGCTCACCGACAGCGGGAGCGACCTACGAGCTGTACTTC
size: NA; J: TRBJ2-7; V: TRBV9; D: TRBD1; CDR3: CASSVGTVPTYEQYF; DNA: TGTGCCAGCAGCGTGGGGACAGTACCGACCTACGAGCAGTACTTC
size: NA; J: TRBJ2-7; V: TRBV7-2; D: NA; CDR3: CASSTYSYEQYF; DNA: TGTGCCAGCAGCACATACAGCTACGAGCAGTACTTC
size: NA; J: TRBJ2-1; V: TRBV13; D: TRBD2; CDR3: CASSLSRGRATNEQFF; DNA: TGTGCCAGCAGCTTATCCCGCGGGAGGGCCACCAATGAGCAGTTCTTC
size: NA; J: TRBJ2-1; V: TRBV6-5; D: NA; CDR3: CASSYEGRPHNEQFF; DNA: TGTGCCAGCAGTTACGAGGGGAGGCCGCACAATGAGCAGTTCTTC
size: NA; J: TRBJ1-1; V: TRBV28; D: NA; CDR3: CASSLRRGWGTEAFF; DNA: TGTGCCAGCAGTTTAAGAAGGGGTTGGGGCACTGAAGCTTTCTTT
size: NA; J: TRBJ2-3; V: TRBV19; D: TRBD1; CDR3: CASSIGQGTDTQYF; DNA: TGTGCCAGTAGCATAGGACAGGGCACAGATACGCAGTATTTT
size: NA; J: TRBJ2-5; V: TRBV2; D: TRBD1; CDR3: CASSGAGGQETQYF; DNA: TGTGCCAGCAGCGGAGCAGGGGGACAAGAGACCCAGTACTTC
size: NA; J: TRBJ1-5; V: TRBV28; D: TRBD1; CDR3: CASSPDREVVQPQHF; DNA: TGTGCCAGCAGTCCCGACAGGGAGGTTGTTCAGCCCCAGCATTTT
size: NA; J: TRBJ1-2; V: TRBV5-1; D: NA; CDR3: CASNGLEDGYTF; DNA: TGCGCCAGCAACGGGCTGGAGGATGGCTACACCTTC
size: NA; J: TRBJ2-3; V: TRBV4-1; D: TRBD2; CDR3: CASKIVAGVGDTQYF; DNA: TGCGCCAGCAAAATAGTAGCGGGAGTGGGGGATACGCAGTATTTT
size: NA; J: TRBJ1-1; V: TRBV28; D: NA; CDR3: CAVSPAPGGAMNTEAFF; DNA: TGTGCAGTTAGCCCAGCACCAGGAGGGGCGATGAACACTGAAGCTTTCTTT
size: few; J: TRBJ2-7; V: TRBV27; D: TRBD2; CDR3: CASSFALAGFGEQYF; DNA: TGTGCCAGCAGTTTCGCACTAGCGGGCTTCGGCGAGCAGTACTTC
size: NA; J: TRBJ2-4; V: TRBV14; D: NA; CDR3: CASSQANERIAKNIQYF; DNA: TGTGCCAGCAGCCAAGCCAACGAGCGGATAGCCAAAAACATTCAGTACTTC
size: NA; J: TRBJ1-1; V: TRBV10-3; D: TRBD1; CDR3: CAISGTGIGTEAFF; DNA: TGTGCCATCAGTGGGACAGGGATCGGCACTGAAGCTTTCTTT
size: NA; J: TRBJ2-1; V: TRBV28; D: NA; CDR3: CASSTGAMPQFF; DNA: TGTGCCAGCAGTACCGGAGCCATGCCTCAGTTCTTC
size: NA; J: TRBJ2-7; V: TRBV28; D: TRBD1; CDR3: CASSQSGTGAHEQYF; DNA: TGTGCCAGCAGCCAATCCGGGACAGGGGCCCACGAGCAGTACTTC
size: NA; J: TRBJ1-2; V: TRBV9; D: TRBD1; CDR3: CASSGPRTGETANYGHTF; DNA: TGTGCCAGCAGCGGACCGAGGACAGGGGAGACAGCTAACTATGGCCACACCTTC
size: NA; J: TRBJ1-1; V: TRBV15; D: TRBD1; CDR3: CATSRDRSGTGSSTEAFF; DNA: TGTGCCACCAGCAGAGACCGATCGGGGACAGGGTCCTCAACTGAAGCTTTCTTT
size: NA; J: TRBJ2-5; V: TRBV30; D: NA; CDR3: CAWNLWGETQYF; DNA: TGTGCCTGGAATCTTTGGGGCGAGACCCAGTACTTC
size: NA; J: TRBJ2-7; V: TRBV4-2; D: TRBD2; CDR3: CASSQMGASGSPHEQYF; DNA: TGTGCCAGCAGCCAGATGGGGGCTAGCGGGAGCCCCCACGAGCAGTACTTC
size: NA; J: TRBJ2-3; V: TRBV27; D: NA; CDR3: CASSLAGSTDTQYF; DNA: TGTGCCAGCAGTTTAGCGGGCAGCACAGATACGCAGTATTTT
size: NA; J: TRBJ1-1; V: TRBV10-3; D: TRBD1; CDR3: CAISDDFWTGDTEAFF; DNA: TGTGCCATCAGTGATGATTTCTGGACAGGGGACACTGAAGCTTTCTTT
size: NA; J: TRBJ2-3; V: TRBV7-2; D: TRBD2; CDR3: CASSYGTSGGGRDTQYF; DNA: TGTGCCAGCAGCTACGGGACTAGCGGAGGGGGTAGAGATACGCAGTATTTT
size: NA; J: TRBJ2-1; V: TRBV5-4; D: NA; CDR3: CASSPGGSSAAYNEQFF; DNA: TGTGCCAGCAGCCCCGGAGGGAGTTCGGCGGCGTACAATGAGCAGTTCTTC
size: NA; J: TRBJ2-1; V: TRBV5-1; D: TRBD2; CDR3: CASSLIAGASYNEQFF; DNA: TGCGCCAGCAGCTTGATAGCGGGAGCATCGTACAATGAGCAGTTCTTC
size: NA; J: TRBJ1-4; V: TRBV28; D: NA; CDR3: CASSSEGTLDEKLFF; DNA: TGTGCCAGCAGTTCCGAGGGGACACTAGATGAAAAACTGTTTTTT
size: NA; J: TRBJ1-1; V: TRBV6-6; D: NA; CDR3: CASIQMNTEAFF; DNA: TGTGCCAGTATACAGATGAACACTGAAGCTTTCTTT
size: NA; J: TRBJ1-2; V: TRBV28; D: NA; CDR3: CASRTFEGNYGYTF; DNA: TGTGCCAGCAGGACCTTCGAGGGCAACTATGGCTACACCTTC
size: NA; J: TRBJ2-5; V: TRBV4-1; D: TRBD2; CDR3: CASSQDRLAGGETQYF; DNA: TGCGCCAGCAGCCAAGACAGACTAGCGGGGGGGGAGACCCAGTACTTC
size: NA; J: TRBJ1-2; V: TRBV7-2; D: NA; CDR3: CASKSGGSYGYTF; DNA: TGTGCCAGCAAGAGCGGGGGTAGCTATGGCTACACCTTC
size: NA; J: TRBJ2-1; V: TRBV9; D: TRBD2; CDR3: CASSVAMTSGRNEQFF; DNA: TGTGCCAGCAGCGTAGCAATGACTAGCGGGCGGAATGAGCAGTTCTTC
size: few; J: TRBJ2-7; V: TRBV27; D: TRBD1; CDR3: CATKLTGGGEQYF; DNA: TGTGCCACCAAGCTGACAGGGGGCGGCGAGCAGTACTTC
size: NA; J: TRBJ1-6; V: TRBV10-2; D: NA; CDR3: CASCDWGRSYNSPLHF; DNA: TGCGCCAGCTGCGATTGGGGCCGCAGTTATAATTCACCCCTCCACTTT
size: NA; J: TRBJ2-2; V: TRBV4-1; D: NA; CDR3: CASSQAPLRLNTGELFF; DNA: TGCGCCAGCAGCCAAGCCCCCCTTCGGTTAAACACCGGGGAGCTGTTTTTT
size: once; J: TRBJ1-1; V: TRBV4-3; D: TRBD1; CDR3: CASSQGGQGTEAFF; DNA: TGCGCCAGCAGCCAAGGGGGACAGGGCACTGAAGCTTTCTTT
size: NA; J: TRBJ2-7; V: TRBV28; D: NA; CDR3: CASSLFGGQTPYEQYF; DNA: TGTGCCAGCAGTTTATTCGGAGGACAGACCCCTTACGAGCAGTACTTC
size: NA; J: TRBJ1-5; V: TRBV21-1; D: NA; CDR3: CASGDRDRGCRGNQPQHF; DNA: TGTGCCAGCGGAGACCGGGACAGGGGATGTAGAGGCAATCAGCCCCAGCATTTT
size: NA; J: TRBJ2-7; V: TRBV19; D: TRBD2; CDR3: CATKGRGSTYEQYF; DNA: TGTGCCACCAAGGGTCGCGGGAGTACCTACGAGCAGTACTTC
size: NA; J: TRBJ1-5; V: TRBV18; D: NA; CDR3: CASSPEGVGQPQHF; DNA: TGTGCCAGCTCACCAGAGGGGGTAGGACAGCCCCAGCATTTT
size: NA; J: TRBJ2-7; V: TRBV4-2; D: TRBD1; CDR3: CASSQDGTGPLEQYF; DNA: TGTGCCAGCAGCCAAGATGGGACAGGGCCCCTCGAGCAGTACTTC
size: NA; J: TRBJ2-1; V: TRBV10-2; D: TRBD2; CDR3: CASSETSGYNEQFF; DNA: TGCGCCAGCAGTGAAACTAGCGGTTACAATGAGCAGTTCTTC
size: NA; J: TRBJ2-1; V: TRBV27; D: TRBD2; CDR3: CASSQGTSGRTEQFF; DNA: TGTGCCAGCAGTCAAGGGACTAGCGGGAGAACTGAGCAGTTCTTC
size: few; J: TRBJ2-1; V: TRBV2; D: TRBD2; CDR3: CASSEAVRTSGRAVF; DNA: TGTGCCAGCAGTGAAGCGGTTCGGACTAGCGGGAGGGCCGTCTTC
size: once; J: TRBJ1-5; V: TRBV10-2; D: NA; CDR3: CANSETGTWGQPQHF; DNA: TGCGCCAACAGTGAAACAGGTACTTGGGGTCAGCCCCAGCATTTT
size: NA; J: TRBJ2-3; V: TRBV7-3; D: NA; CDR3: CASSLGLEWDTQYF; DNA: TGTGCCAGCAGCTTAGGTCTGGAGTGGGATACGCAGTATTTT
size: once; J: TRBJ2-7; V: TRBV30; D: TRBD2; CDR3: CAWIHGELAGSYEQYF; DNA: TGTGCCTGGATTCACGGCGAGCTAGCGGGCTCCTACGAGCAGTACTTC
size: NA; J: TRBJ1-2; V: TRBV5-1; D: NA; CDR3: CASSPQEAANYGYTF; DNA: TGCGCCAGCAGCCCCCAGGAGGCGGCTAACTATGGCTACACCTTC
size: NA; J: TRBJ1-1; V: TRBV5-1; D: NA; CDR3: CASSLLNTEAFF; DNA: TGCGCCAGCAGCTTACTTAACACTGAAGCTTTCTTT
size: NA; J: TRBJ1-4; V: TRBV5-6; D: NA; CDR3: CASSLRRRKRDEKLFF; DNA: TGTGCCAGCAGCTTGAGGCGTCGGAAGAGGGATGAAAAACTGTTTTTT
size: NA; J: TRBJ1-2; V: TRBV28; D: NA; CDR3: CASSRTGTSNYGYTF; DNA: TGTGCCAGCAGTCGGACCGGGACATCTAACTATGGCTACACCTTC